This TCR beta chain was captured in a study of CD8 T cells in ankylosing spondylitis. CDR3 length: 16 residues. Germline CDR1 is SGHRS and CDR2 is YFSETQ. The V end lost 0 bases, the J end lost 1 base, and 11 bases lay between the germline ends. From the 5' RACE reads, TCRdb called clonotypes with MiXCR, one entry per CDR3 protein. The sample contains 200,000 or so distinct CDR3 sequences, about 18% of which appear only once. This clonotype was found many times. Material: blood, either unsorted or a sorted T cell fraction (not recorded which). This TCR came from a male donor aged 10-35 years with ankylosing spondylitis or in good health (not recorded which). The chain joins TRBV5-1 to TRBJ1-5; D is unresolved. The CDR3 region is CASSLGSGGSNQPQHF. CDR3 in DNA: TGCGCCAGCAGCTTGGGTTCCGGAGGGAGCAATCAGCCCCAGCATTTT. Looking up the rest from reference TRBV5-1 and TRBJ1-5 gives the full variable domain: KAGVTQTPRYLIKTRGQQVTLSCSPISGHRSVSWYQQTPGQGLQFLFEYFSETQRNKGNFPGRFSGRQFSNSRSEMNVSTLELGDSALYLCASSLGSGGSNQPQHFGDGTRLSIL.